This T cell receptor beta chain derives from a study of monozygotic twins with cystic fibrosis (TCRdb year 2021). Describing the broader study: Around 2.8 micrograms of fragmented DNA went through approximately 15 PCR cycles to produce barcoded libraries. TCR beta repertoires were compared within and between 16 monozygotic twin pairs with cystic fibrosis so that genetic influence on V and J gene usage could be assessed. The cohort included ten female and six male twin pairs, mostly children and adolescents, aged about 2.0 to 40 years with a median of approximately 8.2 years. On the day of blood sampling, twins were ranked among approximately 990 cohort participants for weight-for-height and for FEVPerc (FEV1 disease centile). Data for three of the twin pairs had been reported earlier in a different context.

The research as a whole found: V gene usage was most similar to the co-twin for 13 of 16 pairs, and J usage for 8 of 16 pairs, suggesting genetic constraints. Nucleotide-identical clonotype sharing was significantly higher within monozygotic CF twin pairs than between unrelated CF individuals (P = 0.000026, Mann-Whitney). Simpson clonality was generally low (median around 0.01), which suggests a naive-dominated repertoire, and clonality was higher in the most severely affected patients. Only a small cohort was studied, and no association of shared CDR3 numbers with age, concordance or disease severity was found.

The trim is 5 bases for V and 9 bases for J, with a gap of 17 bases between the germline ends. From the cysteine through the phenylalanine, the CDR3 covers 15 amino acids. Only the CDR3 portion is preserved as DNA: 45 bases, with reading frame beginning at the first base. The germline V gene sets CDR1 to SGHVS and CDR2 to FQNEAQ. Following the manufacturer's instructions, TCR beta CDR3 regions were amplified by multiplex PCR with the immunoSEQ immune profiling system. An Illumina NextSeq system was used for sequencing. Under the source paper's analysis protocol: The immunoSEQ Analyzer platform handled processing of the sequence data, and clonality was calculated by taking the square root of Simpson's index of productive rearrangements. V and J usage similarity was measured by Jensen-Shannon distance, and CDR3 generation probabilities were computed with OLGA. Shared CDR3 sequences were searched against the immuneACCESS database (August 2020) and VDJdb (December 2020). In its TCRdb copy, this immuneACCESS table keeps in-frame sequences only and misses some clones. Where compared with another copy, unresolved V genes explain less than half of these, and the others have no known cause. V, J and clone size reflect that table, while D and trimming were determined from the DNA. The sample table shows around 30,000 clones, and 85% are seen once. 0.88% of the sample goes to the ten largest clones.

The twin pairs came from the European Cystic Fibrosis Twin and Sibling Study Cohort, a cohort that recruited patients from about 160 CF clinics across 14 European countries. Zygosity and CFTR genotype were verified in-house, and zygosity was tested by multiplex PCR of nine short tandem repeat loci. Peripheral blood was taken from each twin, and clinical parameters were recorded on the day of blood sampling. Genomic DNA was isolated from peripheral blood cells with phenol/chloroform and kept in TE buffer at 4 degrees C. Of note for this clone: Its antigen remains unidentified. No much larger clone exists at a distance of one base, and base qualities are not known.

The sequence joins TRBV7-8 to TRBJ1-6; TRBD1 might be the D gene, on 6 matching bases. The sample was blood. The receptor was isolated from a girl aged 2-10 years with cystic fibrosis. The CDR3 region has the sequence CASSNTQGRISPLHF. The bases are TGTGCCAGCAGCAATACACAGGGAAGGATTTCACCCCTCCACTTT. Here the CDR3 is joined to the reference TRBV7-8 and TRBJ1-6 genes, and the full variable domain is: GAGVSQSPRYKVAKRGQDVALRCDPISGHVSLFWYQQALGQGPEFLTYFQNEAQLDKSGLPSDRFFAERPEGSVSTLKIQRTQQEDSAVYLCASSNTQGRISPLHFGNGTRLTVT.